A selection of T cell receptor beta chains follows, all from one sample in a study of blood T cell repertoires in COVID-19. Libraries were prepared by immunoSEQ multiplex PCR; TCRdb keeps only in-frame clonotypes and omits some of them. The data hold about 78,000 clones, with 90% observed a single time. Sequencing used peripheral blood. These receptors were taken from a woman aged 45-60 years in a cohort sampled during active COVID-19. Both conserved end residues are part of each CDR3. A D gene is named only where the DNA matches it firmly. For some rows the clone size is stated as once, few or many, or as a class when expanded; others skip it.

cdr3_length: 17; j_call: TRBJ2-5; d_call: .; v_call: TRBV7-7; clone_size: .; cdr3_aa: CASSIAPGGLPQETQYF; cdr3_nt: TGTGCTAGCAGCATTGCCCCCGGGGGGCTCCCCCAAGAGACCCAGTACTTC
cdr3_length: 15; j_call: TRBJ2-2; d_call: TRBD1; v_call: TRBV6-5; clone_size: .; cdr3_aa: CASSPQGALTGELFF; cdr3_nt: TGTGCCAGCAGTCCACAGGGGGCGCTCACCGGGGAGCTGTTTTTT
cdr3_length: 14; j_call: TRBJ1-4; d_call: TRBD1; v_call: TRBV29-1; clone_size: .; cdr3_aa: CSVEGTGNNEKLFF; cdr3_nt: TGCAGCGTTGAAGGGACAGGCAATAATGAAAAACTGTTTTTT
cdr3_length: 16; j_call: TRBJ2-3; d_call: TRBD2; v_call: TRBV11-2; clone_size: .; cdr3_aa: CASSWTSGSRTDTQYF; cdr3_nt: TGTGCCAGCAGCTGGACTAGCGGGAGCCGCACAGATACGCAGTATTTT
cdr3_length: 13; j_call: TRBJ1-6; d_call: TRBD1; v_call: TRBV29-1; clone_size: .; cdr3_aa: CSVRQGLNSPLHF; cdr3_nt: TGCAGCGTTCGACAGGGGTTAAATTCACCCCTCCACTTT
cdr3_length: 13; j_call: TRBJ2-1; d_call: .; v_call: TRBV13; clone_size: .; cdr3_aa: CASSSRGRNEQFF; cdr3_nt: TGTGCCAGCAGCTCACGGGGTCGGAATGAGCAGTTCTTC
cdr3_length: 16; j_call: TRBJ2-1; d_call: .; v_call: TRBV10-1; clone_size: .; cdr3_aa: CASSGRASTPDNEQFF; cdr3_nt: TGCGCCAGCAGTGGGAGAGCTAGCACACCCGACAATGAGCAGTTCTTC
cdr3_length: 13; j_call: TRBJ1-2; d_call: .; v_call: TRBV6-5; clone_size: .; cdr3_aa: CASSYRQGHGYTF; cdr3_nt: TGTGCCAGCAGTTACAGGCAGGGGCATGGCTACACCTTC
cdr3_length: 13; j_call: TRBJ2-3; d_call: .; v_call: TRBV27; clone_size: .; cdr3_aa: CASSSAVGGTQYF; cdr3_nt: TGTGCCAGCTCATCCGCCGTGGGGGGTACGCAGTATTTT
cdr3_length: 16; j_call: TRBJ2-7; d_call: TRBD2; v_call: TRBV9; clone_size: .; cdr3_aa: CASSVDSGSVPYEQYF; cdr3_nt: TGTGCCAGCAGCGTAGATAGCGGGAGCGTACCCTACGAGCAGTACTTC
cdr3_length: 16; j_call: TRBJ1-6; d_call: .; v_call: TRBV9; clone_size: .; cdr3_aa: CASSVEGGLYNSPLHF; cdr3_nt: TGTGCCAGCAGCGTAGAGGGCGGACTGTATAATTCACCCCTCCACTTT
cdr3_length: 14; j_call: TRBJ2-7; d_call: TRBD2; v_call: TRBV3-1/TRBV3-2; clone_size: .; cdr3_aa: CASSPMAGGYEQYF; cdr3_nt: TGTGCCAGCAGCCCTATGGCGGGAGGCTACGAGCAGTACTTC
cdr3_length: 14; j_call: TRBJ1-2; d_call: TRBD1; v_call: TRBV7-2; clone_size: few; cdr3_aa: CASSLAARGDGYTF; cdr3_nt: TGTGCCAGCAGCTTAGCGGCCAGGGGGGATGGCTACACCTTC
cdr3_length: 15; j_call: TRBJ2-1; d_call: TRBD2; v_call: TRBV27; clone_size: .; cdr3_aa: CASRLTSGGYNEQFF; cdr3_nt: TGTGCCAGCAGGTTAACTAGCGGGGGCTACAATGAGCAGTTCTTC
cdr3_length: 14; j_call: TRBJ1-6; d_call: .; v_call: TRBV5-6; clone_size: few; cdr3_aa: CASSRGSYNSPLHF; cdr3_nt: TGTGCCAGCAGCCGGGGGTCCTATAATTCACCCCTCCACTTT
cdr3_length: 16; j_call: TRBJ2-3; d_call: .; v_call: TRBV28; clone_size: .; cdr3_aa: CASSSPSLRATDTQYF; cdr3_nt: TGTGCCAGCAGTTCCCCCTCCCTGAGGGCTACAGATACGCAGTATTTT
cdr3_length: 15; j_call: TRBJ2-1; d_call: .; v_call: TRBV2; clone_size: .; cdr3_aa: CASSVSSWSHNEQFF; cdr3_nt: TGTGCCAGCAGTGTTAGCTCCTGGTCCCACAATGAGCAGTTCTTC
cdr3_length: 15; j_call: TRBJ2-4; d_call: TRBD1; v_call: TRBV7-9; clone_size: few; cdr3_aa: CASSLAGQLQNIQYF; cdr3_nt: TGTGCCAGCAGCTTAGCGGGACAGCTCCAAAACATTCAGTACTTC
cdr3_length: 13; j_call: TRBJ1-5; d_call: .; v_call: TRBV29-1; clone_size: .; cdr3_aa: CSVRPEGNQPQHF; cdr3_nt: TGCAGCGTTCGCCCGGAGGGCAATCAGCCCCAGCATTTT
cdr3_length: 16; j_call: TRBJ2-1; d_call: .; v_call: TRBV18; clone_size: .; cdr3_aa: CASSSGHTSSYNEQFF; cdr3_nt: TGTGCCAGCTCTAGCGGACACACCAGCTCCTACAATGAGCAGTTCTTC
cdr3_length: 15; j_call: TRBJ2-1; d_call: TRBD1; v_call: TRBV6-1; clone_size: .; cdr3_aa: CASSEAGTGGREQFF; cdr3_nt: TGTGCCAGCAGTGAAGCAGGGACAGGGGGCCGTGAGCAGTTCTTC
cdr3_length: 15; j_call: TRBJ2-1; d_call: .; v_call: TRBV6-2/TRBV6-3; clone_size: .; cdr3_aa: CASSPYMGHREEQFF; cdr3_nt: TGTGCCAGCAGTCCGTATATGGGGCACCGGGAGGAGCAGTTCTTC
cdr3_length: 15; j_call: TRBJ2-5; d_call: TRBD2; v_call: TRBV5-1; clone_size: once; cdr3_aa: CASREIAGIQETQYF; cdr3_nt: TGCGCCAGCAGGGAAATAGCGGGCATACAAGAGACCCAGTACTTC
cdr3_length: 11; j_call: TRBJ2-3; d_call: .; v_call: TRBV10-1; clone_size: .; cdr3_aa: CASPVSDTQYF; cdr3_nt: TGCGCCAGCCCCGTGTCAGATACGCAGTATTTT
cdr3_length: 18; j_call: TRBJ2-2; d_call: TRBD2; v_call: TRBV18; clone_size: .; cdr3_aa: CASSPRLAGGQNTGELFF; cdr3_nt: TGTGCCAGCTCACCGCGACTAGCGGGAGGGCAAAACACCGGGGAGCTGTTTTTT
cdr3_length: 17; j_call: TRBJ2-1; d_call: .; v_call: TRBV24-1; clone_size: once; cdr3_aa: CATSDFPAAGNANEQFF; cdr3_nt: TGTGCCACCAGTGATTTCCCTGCGGCAGGGAATGCGAATGAGCAGTTCTTC
cdr3_length: 14; j_call: TRBJ2-4; d_call: .; v_call: TRBV5-1; clone_size: .; cdr3_aa: CASSLGGRRDIQYF; cdr3_nt: TGCGCCAGCAGCTTGGGAGGGCGGCGGGACATTCAGTACTTC
cdr3_length: 16; j_call: TRBJ2-7; d_call: .; v_call: TRBV3-1/TRBV3-2; clone_size: .; cdr3_aa: CASSQEGAGANYEQYF; cdr3_nt: TGTGCCAGCAGCCAAGAGGGGGCGGGAGCCAACTACGAGCAGTACTTC
cdr3_length: 14; j_call: TRBJ1-1; d_call: .; v_call: TRBV28; clone_size: once; cdr3_aa: CASSLPGANTEAFF; cdr3_nt: TGTGCCAGCAGTTTACCTGGGGCGAACACTGAAGCTTTCTTT
cdr3_length: 14; j_call: TRBJ2-7; d_call: TRBD1; v_call: TRBV30; clone_size: .; cdr3_aa: CAWVFGQGFNEQYF; cdr3_nt: TGTGCCTGGGTCTTTGGACAGGGCTTCAACGAGCAGTACTTC
cdr3_length: 14; j_call: TRBJ2-2; d_call: TRBD2; v_call: TRBV19; clone_size: .; cdr3_aa: CASTRLAGTGELFF; cdr3_nt: TGTGCCAGTACCCGACTAGCGGGAACCGGGGAGCTGTTTTTT
cdr3_length: 14; j_call: TRBJ2-5; d_call: TRBD1; v_call: TRBV27; clone_size: .; cdr3_aa: CASSLDPGGETQYF; cdr3_nt: TGTGCCAGCAGTTTAGATCCAGGGGGAGAGACCCAGTACTTC
cdr3_length: 15; j_call: TRBJ2-1; d_call: TRBD1; v_call: TRBV5-1; clone_size: .; cdr3_aa: CASSSRDRVYSEQFF; cdr3_nt: TGCGCCAGCAGCTCCCGGGACAGGGTGTATAGTGAGCAGTTCTTC
cdr3_length: 18; j_call: TRBJ2-2; d_call: TRBD2; v_call: TRBV7-2; clone_size: .; cdr3_aa: CASSFPSLGGRHTGELFF; cdr3_nt: TGTGCCAGCAGCTTCCCTTCCCTTGGCGGGAGACACACCGGGGAGCTGTTTTTT
cdr3_length: 15; j_call: TRBJ2-3; d_call: TRBD2; v_call: TRBV5-1; clone_size: .; cdr3_aa: CASSFGLEGADTQYF; cdr3_nt: TGCGCCAGCAGCTTCGGACTAGAAGGCGCAGATACGCAGTATTTT
cdr3_length: 15; j_call: TRBJ1-1; d_call: .; v_call: TRBV4-1; clone_size: .; cdr3_aa: CASSQDPGRGTEAFF; cdr3_nt: TGCGCCAGCAGCCAAGATCCCGGCAGGGGCACTGAAGCTTTCTTT
cdr3_length: 16; j_call: TRBJ2-7; d_call: TRBD2; v_call: TRBV28; clone_size: .; cdr3_aa: CASSLRGTSGYYEQYF; cdr3_nt: TGTGCCAGCAGTCTACGAGGGACTAGCGGGTACTACGAGCAGTACTTC
cdr3_length: 19; j_call: TRBJ1-1; d_call: TRBD1; v_call: TRBV6-1; clone_size: .; cdr3_aa: CASREQGALSRSMNTEAFF; cdr3_nt: TGTGCCAGCAGGGAACAGGGGGCCCTCTCTAGGAGCATGAACACTGAAGCTTTCTTT